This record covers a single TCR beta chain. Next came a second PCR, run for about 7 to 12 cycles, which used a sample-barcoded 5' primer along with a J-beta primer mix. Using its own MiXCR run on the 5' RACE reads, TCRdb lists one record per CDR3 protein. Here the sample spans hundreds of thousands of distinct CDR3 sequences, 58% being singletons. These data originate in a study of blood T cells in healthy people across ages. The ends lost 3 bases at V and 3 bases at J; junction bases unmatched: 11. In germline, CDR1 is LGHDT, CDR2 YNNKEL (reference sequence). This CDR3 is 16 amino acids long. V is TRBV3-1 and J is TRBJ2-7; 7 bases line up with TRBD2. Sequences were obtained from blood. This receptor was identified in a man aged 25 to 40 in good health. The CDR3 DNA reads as TGTGCCAGCAGCCAGGGGCGCGGAGCGGGAAACTACGAGCAGTACTTC. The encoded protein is CASSQGRGAGNYEQYF.